Sequencing of this TCR beta chain was carried out in a study of beta chain features in type 1 diabetes. V shed 3 bases, J shed 4 bases, and the junction held 7 bases outside the gene matches. The CDR3 sequence is 15 residues long. In germline, CDR1 is MDHEN, CDR2 SYDVKM. This clone was found once. The entirety of the isolated RNA underwent reverse transcription, so expressed TCRB transcripts were sequenced. The assay was immunoSEQ multiplex PCR, and TCRdb's table has in-frame clones only and misses some. Of about 130,000 clones listed, around a tenth are singletons. The clonotype comes from a man aged 18 to 29 in good health. The V and J genes are TRBV28 and TRBJ1-2; TRBD1 agrees at 8 bases. The sample consisted of central memory CD4+ T cells from blood. CDR3 DNA: TGTGCCAGCAGTTTTGTACAGGGGGTACCCTATGGCTACACCTTC. Translated, it gives CASSFVQGVPYGYTF.